Following are 14 T cell receptor beta chains from one sample sequenced in a study of vaccination effects on CD4 cells after COVID-19. What these receptors recognize is not known. Some clones are missing from TCRdb's copy, which holds only in-frame ones; the method was immunoSEQ multiplex PCR. In the table there are 30,000 to 45,000 clones, just under 85% of which are singletons. Pools of viral peptides were used by the ViraFEST assay to expand antigen-specific CD4+ T cells ahead of sequencing. Culture proceeded for nine to ten days, and CD4+ T cells were then isolated. Two-dose vaccination with either BNT162b2 or mRNA-1273 was given to the participants. The sample was CD4+ T cells from PBMCs cultured with HCoV-NL63 spike peptides, taken after COVID-19 vaccination. These receptors were collected from a human donor who received a COVID-19 vaccine. Some clones in this sample may be carry-over from other donors' samples.

The V call is TRBV19, the J call TRBJ2-3; no definite D call. V dropped 3 bases and J dropped 2 bases, with 9 bases sitting between them. CDR3 length: 14 residues. Germline V lookup: CDR1 LNHDA, CDR2 SQIVND (reference sequence). In DNA, the CDR3 is TGTGCCAGTAGTATCGGCGCGGTCACAGATACGCAGTATTTT. Translation: CASSIGAVTDTQYF.

The chain combines TRBV6-2 or TRBV6-3 with TRBJ1-5; the D gene is possibly TRBD1 (6 bases). Germline-derived CDR1 and CDR2 are MNHEY and SVGEGT. V lost 5 bases to trimming and J lost 0 bases, with 17 bases between them. This CDR3 spans 17 amino acids. The CDR3 region is CASSAPGTPYSNQPQHF. The CDR3, as DNA: TGTGCCAGCAGTGCTCCCGGGACACCTTATAGCAATCAGCCCCAGCATTTT.

The genes are TRBV5-1 and TRBJ1-2; 12 bases match TRBD1. V trimming: 4 bases; J trimming: 7 bases; junction bases outside the gene matches: 8. Germline loops: CDR1 SGHRS, CDR2 YFSETQ. The CDR3 is 15 amino acids. The CDR3 region has the DNA TGCGCCAGCAGCATAACCGGGACAGGGGGCCTTGGCTACACCTTC. It specifies CASSITGTGGLGYTF.

This chain connects TRBV6-5 to TRBJ2-3; TRBD2 aligns across 11 bases. The CDR3 is 14 amino acids. Germline V gene lookup returns CDR1 MNHEY and CDR2 SVGAGI. Unmatched junction bases numbered 1, after V lost 5 bases and J lost 3 bases. In nucleotides, the CDR3 is TGTGCCAGCAGTATAGCGGGGGGGACAGATACGCAGTATTTT. It yields the protein CASSIAGGTDTQYF.

The rearrangement joins TRBV6-5 to TRBJ1-1, with D possibly being TRBD1 (5 bases). Per the germline V gene, CDR1 is MNHEY and CDR2 is SVGAGI. The CDR3 totals 15 residues. Trimming removed 0 bases at V and 0 bases at J, with 8 bases between. CDR3 in amino acids: CASSYSRGLNTEAFF. CDR3 coding DNA: TGTGCCAGCAGTTACTCGAGGGGCTTGAACACTGAAGCTTTCTTT.

This chain links TRBV30 with TRBJ2-5, with TRBD1 matching over 7 bases. CDR1 and CDR2 (germline): GTSNPN, SVGIG (reference sequence). Trimming removed 4 bases from V and 5 bases from J; junction bases left unmatched: 7. The CDR3 has 13 amino acids. The CDR3 region has the DNA TGTGCCTGGAATAGGGACAGCAAGGAGACCCAGTACTTC. This codes for CAWNRDSKETQYF.

This clone was detected a few times. DNA of the CDR3: TGTGCCAGCTCACCGTCGACCCTGGGAGGCTATGGCTACACCTTC. It specifies CASSPSTLGGYGYTF. V is TRBV18 and J is TRBJ1-2, with D unclear. CDR3 length: 15 amino acids. Germline-derived CDR1 and CDR2 are KGHSH and LQKENI. V lost 3 bases and J lost 4, with 15 bases in between.

The V gene is TRBV6-5, the J gene TRBJ2-5; D ambiguous. The CDR3 totals 15 residues. V gave up 0 bases and J gave up 5 bases, with 13 bases separating them. From germline, CDR1 is MNHEY and CDR2 SVGAGI. Here the CDR3 reads CASSYSMVERETQYF. The DNA of the CDR3 is TGTGCCAGCAGTTACTCGATGGTGGAAAGGGAGACCCAGTACTTC.

This sequence joins TRBV5-1 and TRBJ1-1; D perhaps matches TRBD1 (5 bases). This CDR3 spans 14 amino acids. Trimming cost V 0 bases and J 0 bases, with 6 bases left between them. Germline CDR1 SGHRS, CDR2 YFSETQ. CDR3 sequence reads: CASSLAGMNTEAFF. CDR3 DNA sequence: TGCGCCAGCAGCTTGGCAGGGATGAACACTGAAGCTTTCTTT.

The chain carries TRBV3-1 (or the pseudogene TRBV3-2) and TRBJ2-1; 10 bases fit TRBD2. The CDR3 extends over 16 amino acids. CDR1 is LGHDT, CDR2 YNNKEL, per germline (reference sequence). Losses at the gene ends were 5 bases for V and 7 bases for J; bases not matched to a gene: 11. This CDR3 reads CASSYYFSGGRNEQFF. CDR3 nucleotides: TGTGCCAGCAGCTACTATTTTAGCGGGGGGCGAAATGAGCAGTTCTTC.

This clone was observed a handful of times. The gene calls are TRBV19 and TRBJ2-6, with a tentative D call TRBD1 (5 bases). V lost 4 bases and J 0 bases, leaving 7 bases between the germline ends. Germline assignment: CDR1 LNHDA and CDR2 SQIVND (reference sequence). The CDR3 has 15 amino acids. CDR3 sequence (DNA): TGTGCCAGTAGTAGACAGAGCTCTGGGGCCAACGTCCTGACTTTC. It translates to CASSRQSSGANVLTF. Complete variable domain (other parts from reference TRBV19 and TRBJ2-6): DGGITQSPKYLFRKEGQNVTLSCEQNLNHDAMYWYRQDPGQGLRLIYYSQIVNDFQKGDIAEGYSVSREKKESFPLTVTSAQKNPTAFYLCASSRQSSGANVLTFGAGSRLTVL.

The rearrangement joins TRBV7-2 to TRBJ1-2; D is possibly TRBD1 (6 bases). The V and J ends lost 5 bases and 4 bases respectively, with 11 bases between them. This CDR3 contains 13 residues. Germline CDR1 reads SGHTA; CDR2 reads FQGNSA. This CDR3 reads CASSRGGIYGYTF. DNA of the CDR3: TGTGCCAGCAGCCGAGGGGGGATCTATGGCTACACCTTC. Full variable domain (rest looked up from reference TRBV7-2 and TRBJ1-2): GAGVSQSPSNKVTEKGKDVELRCDPISGHTALYWYRQSLGQGLEFLIYFQGNSAPDKSGLPSDRFSAERTGGSVSTLTIQRTQQEDSAVYLCASSRGGIYGYTFGSGTRLTVV.

The rearrangement links TRBV5-4 to TRBJ2-1; TRBD1 might be the D (6 bases). Germline V gene data show CDR1 as SGHNT and CDR2 as YYREEE (reference sequence). This CDR3 has 13 residues. V was shortened by 0 bases and J by 7 bases, with 8 bases between the two germline ends. The CDR3 DNA reads TGTGCCAGCAGCTTGGACAGGGAAAATGAGCAGTTCTTC. It translates to CASSLDRENEQFF.

CDR3 sequence: CASSQGKRQPQHF. The CDR3 coding sequence is TGCGCCAGCAGCCAGGGGAAGCGGCAGCCCCAGCATTTT. This rearrangement joins TRBV4-1 to TRBJ1-5; no clear D. This CDR3 is 13 amino acids long. Germline CDR1 is MGHRA and CDR2 is YSYEKL. Trimming took off 3 bases at V and 7 bases at J, with 10 bases between the two ends.